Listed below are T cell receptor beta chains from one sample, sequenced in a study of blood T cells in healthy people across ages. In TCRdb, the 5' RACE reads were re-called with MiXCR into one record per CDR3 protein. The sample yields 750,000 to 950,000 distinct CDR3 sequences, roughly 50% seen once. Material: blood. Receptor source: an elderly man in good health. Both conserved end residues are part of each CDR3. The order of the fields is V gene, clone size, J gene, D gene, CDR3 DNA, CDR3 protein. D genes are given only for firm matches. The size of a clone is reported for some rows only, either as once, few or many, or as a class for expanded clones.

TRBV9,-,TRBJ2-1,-,TGTACCAGCAGCGCATACTCGCTAGCAAACAATGAGCAGTTCTTC,CTSSAYSLANNEQFF
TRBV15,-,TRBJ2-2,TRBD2,TGTGCCACCAGCAGAGCGGGGCGGGGGACCGGGGAGCTGTTTTTT,CATSRAGRGTGELFF
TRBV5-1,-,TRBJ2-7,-,TGCGCCAGCAGCCTCGGGGGTATCTCGGCGAACTACGAGCAGTACTTC,CASSLGGISANYEQYF
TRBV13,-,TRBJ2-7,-,TGTGCCAGCAGCTTAGGCCCGGACAGCCTATACGAGCAGTACTTC,CASSLGPDSLYEQYF
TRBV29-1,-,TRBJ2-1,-,TGCAGCGTTAGGGTCCTTCCTTCTCGGGGCAATGAGCAGTTCTTC,CSVRVLPSRGNEQFF
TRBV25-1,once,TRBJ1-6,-,TGTGCCAGCAGTGCGGGGTTTGCTCCACCCCTCCACTTT,CASSAGFAPPLHF
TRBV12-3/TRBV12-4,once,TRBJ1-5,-,TGTGCCAGCAGAACCAGGGGAGGCAATCAGCCCCAGCATTTT,CASRTRGGNQPQHF
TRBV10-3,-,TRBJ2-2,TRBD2,TGTGCCATCAGTGGCCTAGCGGGAGGATCCGGGGAGCTGTTTTTT,CAISGLAGGSGELFF
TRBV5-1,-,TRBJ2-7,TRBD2,TGCGCCAGCAGCTTGAGACTAGCGTTGTACGAGCAGTACTTC,CASSLRLALYEQYF
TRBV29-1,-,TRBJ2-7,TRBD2,TGCAGCCCTGAGGGGCGGGAGAACTACGAGCAGTACTTC,CSPEGRENYEQYF
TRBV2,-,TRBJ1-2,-,TGTGCCAGCGTTAGCCCGGAAAAATATGGCTACACCTTC,CASVSPEKYGYTF
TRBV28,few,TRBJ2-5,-,TGTGCCAGCAGATTGGGTGGGAAAGAGACCCAGTACTTC,CASRLGGKETQYF
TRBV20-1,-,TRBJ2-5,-,TGCAGTGCTTCCAAGGGGGGTTCGGGGCAAGAGACCCAGTACTTC,CSASKGGSGQETQYF
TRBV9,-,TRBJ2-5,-,TGTGCCAGCAGCGCGGGCCGGGACACATTCTCGAGAGGGGAGCAGTACTTC,CASSAGRDTFSRGEQYF
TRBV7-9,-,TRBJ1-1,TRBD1,TGTGCCAGCAGCTTAGAACAGGGGGCAGGAGACACTGAAGCTTTCTTT,CASSLEQGAGDTEAFF
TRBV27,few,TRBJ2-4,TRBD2,TGTGCCAGTAAGCGGGGAGCGGGAATGGGCAAAAACATTCAGTACTTC,CASKRGAGMGKNIQYF
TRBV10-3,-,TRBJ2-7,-,TGTGCCATCGGTGTCACGGACGGTTCCTACGAGCAGTACTTC,CAIGVTDGSYEQYF
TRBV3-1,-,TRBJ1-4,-,TGTGCCAGCAGCCAAGATGGGGGACCCCGGGATGAAAAACTGTTTTTT,CASSQDGGPRDEKLFF
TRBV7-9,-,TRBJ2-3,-,TGTGCCAGCAGTTTTTTCCCGGGCTCCACAGATACGCAGTATTTT,CASSFFPGSTDTQYF
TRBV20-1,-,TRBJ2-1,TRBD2,TGCAGTGCTAGAGATGCCGGGACTAGTGCCAATGAGCAGTTCTTC,CSARDAGTSANEQFF
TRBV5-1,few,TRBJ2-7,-,TGCGCCAGCAGCTATACAGGGAACGAGCAGTACTTC,CASSYTGNEQYF
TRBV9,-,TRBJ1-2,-,TGTGCCAGCACTCCCTCCGAGGCGGGCTACACCTTC,CASTPSEAGYTF
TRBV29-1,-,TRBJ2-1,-,TGCAGCGTTGACGGACCGATCGCTTACAATGAGCAGTTCTTC,CSVDGPIAYNEQFF
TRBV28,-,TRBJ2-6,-,TGTGCCAGCGGTCTTAACTCTGGGGCCAACGTCCCGACTTTC,CASGLNSGANVPTF
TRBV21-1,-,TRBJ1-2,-,TGTGCCAACGCAGGTTGGGGGGACTATGGCTACACCTTC,CANAGWGDYGYTF
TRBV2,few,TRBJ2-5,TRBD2,TGTGCCAGCAGTGAACCCAGACTAGCGAAAGAGACCCAGTACTTC,CASSEPRLAKETQYF
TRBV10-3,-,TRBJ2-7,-,TGTGCCATCAGTGATGCCAGGAGCTCCTACGAGCAGTACTTC,CAISDARSSYEQYF
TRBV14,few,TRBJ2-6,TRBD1,TGTGCCAGCAGCCATCGGGACAGGGTCTCTGGGGCCAACGTCCTGACTTTC,CASSHRDRVSGANVLTF
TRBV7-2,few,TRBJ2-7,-,TGTGCCAGCAGCTTAGGAGTAATGAGCCACGAGCAGTACTTC,CASSLGVMSHEQYF
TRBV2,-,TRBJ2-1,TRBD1,TGTGCCAGCAGGGGGACAGGGTTGGATGAGCAGTTCTTC,CASRGTGLDEQFF
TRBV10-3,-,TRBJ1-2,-,TGTGCCATCAGTGACTCTAACTATGGCTACACCTTC,CAISDSNYGYTF
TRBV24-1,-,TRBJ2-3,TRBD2,TGTGCCACCAGTGTTCCGGGACTAGCGCATAGCACAGATACGCAGTATTTT,CATSVPGLAHSTDTQYF
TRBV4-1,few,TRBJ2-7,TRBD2,TGCGCCAGCAGCCGGTTAGTTGCGGGAGGGCCTCTTGGCGAGCAGTACTTC,CASSRLVAGGPLGEQYF
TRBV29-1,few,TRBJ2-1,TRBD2,TGCAGCGTTAGACTAGCGGGACCTTACAATGAGCAGTTCTTC,CSVRLAGPYNEQFF
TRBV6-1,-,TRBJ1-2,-,TGTGCCAGAAGGGGGGCTATACCTCGACCTCCAAACTATGGCTACACCTTC,CARRGAIPRPPNYGYTF
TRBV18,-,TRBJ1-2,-,TGTGCCAGCTCATCCCGGGGGGCAGAAGGCTATGGCTACACCTTC,CASSSRGAEGYGYTF
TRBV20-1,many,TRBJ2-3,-,TGCAGTGCTAGGCTAGAGGGGATGCACAGATACGCGTATTTT,CSARLEGMHRYAYF
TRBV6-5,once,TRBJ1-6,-,TGTGCCAGCAGTTACCCTCCCGGGGGGCTCCTCGATTCACCCCTCCACTTT,CASSYPPGGLLDSPLHF
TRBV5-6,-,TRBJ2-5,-,TGTGCCAGCAGCGCAATTGGGGGCAATGAGCAGTACTTC,CASSAIGGNEQYF
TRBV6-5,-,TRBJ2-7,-,TGTGCCAGCAAGGAGGGGACAGAACTCTACGAGCAGTACTTC,CASKEGTELYEQYF
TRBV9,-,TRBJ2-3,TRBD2,TGTGCCAGCAGCACCCTAGCGGTCCCCACAGATACGCAGTATTTT,CASSTLAVPTDTQYF
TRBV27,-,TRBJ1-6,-,TGTGCCAGTACCCGGAAGTATAATTCACCCCTCCACTTT,CASTRKYNSPLHF
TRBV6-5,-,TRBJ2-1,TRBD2,TGTGCCAGCAGGCCAACCATAGCGGGATACAAAGAGCAGTTCTTC,CASRPTIAGYKEQFF
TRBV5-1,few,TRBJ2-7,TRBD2,TGCGCCAGCAGCACCGGGACTAGCCTTTGGAATGAGCAGTACTTC,CASSTGTSLWNEQYF
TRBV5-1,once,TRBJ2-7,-,TGCGCCAGCAGCTTGGTGGGGACTTTCTACGAGCAGTACTTC,CASSLVGTFYEQYF
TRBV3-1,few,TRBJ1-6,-,TGTGCCAGCAGCCCACAGGGTAGTGTGTCACCCCTCCACTTT,CASSPQGSVSPLHF
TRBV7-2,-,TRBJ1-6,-,TGTGCCAGCAGCTTAGGTAGGGGTGGAAATTCACCCCTCCACTTT,CASSLGRGGNSPLHF
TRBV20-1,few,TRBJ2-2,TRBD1,TGCAGTGCTAGTTCACAGGGGGCGCACACCGGGGAGCTGTTTTTT,CSASSQGAHTGELFF
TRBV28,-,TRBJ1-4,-,TGTGCCAGCAGTTTGGGGACGGGCTATGAAAAACTGTTTTTT,CASSLGTGYEKLFF
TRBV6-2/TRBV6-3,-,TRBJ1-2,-,TGTGCCAGCAGTTTTACGACAGTCCTTAACTATGGCTACACCTTC,CASSFTTVLNYGYTF
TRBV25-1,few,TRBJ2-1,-,TGTGCCAGCAGTATATACAATGAGCAGTTCTTC,CASSIYNEQFF
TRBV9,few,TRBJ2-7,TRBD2,TGTGCCAGCAGCCAGGGGACTAGCGGGAGCCTCGAGCAGTACTTC,CASSQGTSGSLEQYF
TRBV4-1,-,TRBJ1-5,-,TGCGCCAGCAGCCAAGAGATAACGGGAACGGGCAATCAGCCCCAGCATTTT,CASSQEITGTGNQPQHF
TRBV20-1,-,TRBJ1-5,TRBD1,TGCAGTGCTATCGGACAGGGCAATCAGCCCCAGCATTTT,CSAIGQGNQPQHF